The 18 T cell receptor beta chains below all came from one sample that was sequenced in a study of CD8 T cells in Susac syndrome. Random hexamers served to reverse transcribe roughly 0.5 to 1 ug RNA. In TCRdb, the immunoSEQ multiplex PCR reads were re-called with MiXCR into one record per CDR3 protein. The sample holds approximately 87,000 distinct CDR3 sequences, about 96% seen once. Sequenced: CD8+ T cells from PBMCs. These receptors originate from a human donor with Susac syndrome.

In nucleotides, the CDR3 is TGCGCCAGCAGCCAAGAACAGGGGGACACAGATACGCAGTATTTT. It specifies CASSQEQGDTDTQYF. The chain carries TRBV4-3 and TRBJ2-3; TRBD1 aligns across 8 bases. The CDR3 consists of 15 residues. The J segment lost 2 bases and the V segment lost 0 bases, leaving 1 base of the junction unmatched. The germline V gene has CDR1 LGHNA and CDR2 YSLEER.

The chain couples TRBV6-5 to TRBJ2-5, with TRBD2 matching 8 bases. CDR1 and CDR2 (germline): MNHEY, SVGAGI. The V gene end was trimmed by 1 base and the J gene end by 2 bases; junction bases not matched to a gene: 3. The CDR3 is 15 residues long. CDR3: CASSYYGTSQETQYF. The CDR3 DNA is TGTGCCAGCAGTTACTACGGGACTAGTCAAGAGACCCAGTACTTC.

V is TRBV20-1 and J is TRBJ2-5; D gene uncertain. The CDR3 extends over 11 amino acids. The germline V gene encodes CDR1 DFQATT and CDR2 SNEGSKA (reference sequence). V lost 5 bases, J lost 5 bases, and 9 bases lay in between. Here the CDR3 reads CSARFGETQYF. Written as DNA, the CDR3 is TGCAGTGCTCGGTTCGGGGAGACCCAGTACTTC.

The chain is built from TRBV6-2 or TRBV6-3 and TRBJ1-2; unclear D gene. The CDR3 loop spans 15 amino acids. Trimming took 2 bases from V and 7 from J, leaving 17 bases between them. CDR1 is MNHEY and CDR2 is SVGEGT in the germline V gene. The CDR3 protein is CASSYPGKTGPGYTF. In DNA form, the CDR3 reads TGTGCCAGCAGTTACCCGGGAAAGACCGGCCCTGGCTACACCTTC.

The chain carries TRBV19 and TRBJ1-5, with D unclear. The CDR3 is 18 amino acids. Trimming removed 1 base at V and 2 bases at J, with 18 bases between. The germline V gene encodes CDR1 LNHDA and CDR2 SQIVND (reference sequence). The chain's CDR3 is CASSIGGTGLTGNQPQHF. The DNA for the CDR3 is TGTGCCAGTAGTATAGGGGGAACGGGATTAACCGGCAATCAGCCCCAGCATTTT.

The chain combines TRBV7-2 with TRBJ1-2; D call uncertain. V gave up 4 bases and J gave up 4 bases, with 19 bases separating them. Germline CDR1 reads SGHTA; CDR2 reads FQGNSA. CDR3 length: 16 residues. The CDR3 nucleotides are TGTGCCAGCAGCTCCAGACCCCCCTACGGAGGCTATGGCTACACCTTC. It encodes CASSSRPPYGGYGYTF.

The CDR3 coding sequence is TGCAGTGCTAGTGTTCTAGCGGGAGGAGGGGAGCAGTACTTC. Amino acid sequence: CSASVLAGGGEQYF. V and J are TRBV20-1 and TRBJ2-7, with 11 bases that match TRBD2. CDR3 length: 14 residues. Germline V CDR1 and CDR2: DFQATT, SNEGSKA (reference sequence). With V trimmed by 3 bases and J by 7 bases, 8 bases remained unmatched.

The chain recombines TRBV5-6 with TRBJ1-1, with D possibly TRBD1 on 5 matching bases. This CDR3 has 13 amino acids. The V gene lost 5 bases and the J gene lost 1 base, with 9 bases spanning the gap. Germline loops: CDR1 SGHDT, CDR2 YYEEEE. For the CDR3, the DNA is TGTGCCAGCAGACCAACAGGGAACACTGAAGCTTTCTTT. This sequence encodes CASRPTGNTEAFF.

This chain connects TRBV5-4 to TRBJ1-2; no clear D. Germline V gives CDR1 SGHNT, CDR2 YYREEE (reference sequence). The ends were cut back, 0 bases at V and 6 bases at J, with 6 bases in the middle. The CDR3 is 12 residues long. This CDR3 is CASSLDADGYTF. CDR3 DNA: TGTGCCAGCAGCTTGGATGCGGATGGCTACACCTTC.

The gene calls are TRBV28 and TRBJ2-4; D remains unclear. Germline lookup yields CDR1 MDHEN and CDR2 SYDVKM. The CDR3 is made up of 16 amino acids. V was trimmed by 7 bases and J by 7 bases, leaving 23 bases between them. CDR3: CASIPTGGLLENIQYF. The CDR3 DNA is TGTGCCAGCATTCCCACCGGTGGGCTCCTTGAGAACATTCAGTACTTC.

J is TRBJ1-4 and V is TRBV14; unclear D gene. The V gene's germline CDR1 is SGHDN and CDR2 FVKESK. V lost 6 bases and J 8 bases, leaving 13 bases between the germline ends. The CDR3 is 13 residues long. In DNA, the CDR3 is TGTGCCAGCAGGCCAAGAGGCGGGGAAAAACTGTTTTTT. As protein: CASRPRGGEKLFF.

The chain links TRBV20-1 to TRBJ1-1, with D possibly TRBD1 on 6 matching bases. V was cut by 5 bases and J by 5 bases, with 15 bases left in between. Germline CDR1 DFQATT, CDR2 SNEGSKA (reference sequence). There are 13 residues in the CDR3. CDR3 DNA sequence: TGCAGTGCTCCCCGACAGGACTGGACTGAAGCTTTCTTT. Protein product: CSAPRQDWTEAFF.

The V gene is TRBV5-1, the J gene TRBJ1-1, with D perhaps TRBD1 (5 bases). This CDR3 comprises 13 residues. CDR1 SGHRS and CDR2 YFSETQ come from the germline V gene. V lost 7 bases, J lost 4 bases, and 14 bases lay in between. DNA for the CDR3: TGCGCCAGCCTCAGCGGGACCAGCACTGAAGCTTTCTTT. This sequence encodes CASLSGTSTEAFF. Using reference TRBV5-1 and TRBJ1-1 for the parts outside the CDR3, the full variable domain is KAGVTQTPRYLIKTRGQQVTLSCSPISGHRSVSWYQQTPGQGLQFLFEYFSETQRNKGNFPGRFSGRQFSNSRSEMNVSTLELGDSALYLCASLSGTSTEAFFGQGTRLTVV.

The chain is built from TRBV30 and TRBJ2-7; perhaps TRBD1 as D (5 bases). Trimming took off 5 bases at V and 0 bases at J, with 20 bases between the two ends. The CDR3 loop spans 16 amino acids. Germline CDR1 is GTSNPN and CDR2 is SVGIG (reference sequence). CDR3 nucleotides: TGTGCCTGGCACCCGCCACAGGCTCCAAGCTCCTACGAGCAGTACTTC. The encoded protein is CAWHPPQAPSSYEQYF. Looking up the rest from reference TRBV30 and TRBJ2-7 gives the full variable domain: SQTIHQWPATLVQPVGSPLSLECTVEGTSNPNLYWYRQAAGRGLQLLFYSVGIGQISSEVPQNLSASRPQDRQFILSSKKLLLSDSGFYLCAWHPPQAPSSYEQYFGPGTRLTVT.

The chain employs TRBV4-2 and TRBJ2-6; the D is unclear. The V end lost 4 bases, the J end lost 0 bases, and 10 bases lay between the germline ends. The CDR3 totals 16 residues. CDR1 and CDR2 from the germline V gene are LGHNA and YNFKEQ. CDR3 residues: CASSRPPGSGANVLTF. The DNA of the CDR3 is TGTGCCAGCAGCCGCCCACCCGGCTCTGGGGCCAACGTCCTGACTTTC.

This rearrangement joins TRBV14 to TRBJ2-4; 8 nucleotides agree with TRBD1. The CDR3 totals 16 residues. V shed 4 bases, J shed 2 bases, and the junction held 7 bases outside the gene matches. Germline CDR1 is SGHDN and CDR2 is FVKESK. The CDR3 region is CASSPRTGLTKNIQYF. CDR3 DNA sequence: TGTGCCAGCAGCCCGAGGACAGGGTTGACCAAAAACATTCAGTACTTC.

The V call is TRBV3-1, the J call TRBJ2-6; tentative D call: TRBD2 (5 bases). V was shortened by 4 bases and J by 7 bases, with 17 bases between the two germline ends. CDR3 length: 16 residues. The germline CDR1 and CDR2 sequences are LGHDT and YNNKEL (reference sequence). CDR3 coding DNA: TGTGCCAGCAGCCCCAAAGGGAGAGGTTTCGCCAACGTCCTGACTTTC. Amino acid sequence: CASSPKGRGFANVLTF.

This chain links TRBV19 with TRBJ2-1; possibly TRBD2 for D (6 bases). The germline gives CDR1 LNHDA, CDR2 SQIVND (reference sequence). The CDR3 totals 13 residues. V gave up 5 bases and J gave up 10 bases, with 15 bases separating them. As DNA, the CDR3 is TGTGCCAGTAGTTTCCCCCCGGGAGAGGAGCAGTTCTTC. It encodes CASSFPPGEEQFF.